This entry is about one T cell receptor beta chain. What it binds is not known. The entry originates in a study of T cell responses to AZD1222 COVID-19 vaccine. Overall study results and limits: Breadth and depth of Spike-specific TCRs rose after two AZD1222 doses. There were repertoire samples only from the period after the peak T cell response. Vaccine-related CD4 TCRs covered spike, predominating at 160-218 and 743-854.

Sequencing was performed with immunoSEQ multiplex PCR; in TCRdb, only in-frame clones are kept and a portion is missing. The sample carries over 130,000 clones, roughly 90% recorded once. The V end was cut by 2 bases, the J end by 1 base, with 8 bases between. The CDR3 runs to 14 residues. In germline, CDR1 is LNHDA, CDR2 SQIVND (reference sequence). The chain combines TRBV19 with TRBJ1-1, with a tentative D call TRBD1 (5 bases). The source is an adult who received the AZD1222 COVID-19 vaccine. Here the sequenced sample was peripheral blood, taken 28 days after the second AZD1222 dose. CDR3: CASSITGPNTEAFF. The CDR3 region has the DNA TGTGCCAGTAGTATAACAGGTCCGAACACTGAAGCTTTCTTT.